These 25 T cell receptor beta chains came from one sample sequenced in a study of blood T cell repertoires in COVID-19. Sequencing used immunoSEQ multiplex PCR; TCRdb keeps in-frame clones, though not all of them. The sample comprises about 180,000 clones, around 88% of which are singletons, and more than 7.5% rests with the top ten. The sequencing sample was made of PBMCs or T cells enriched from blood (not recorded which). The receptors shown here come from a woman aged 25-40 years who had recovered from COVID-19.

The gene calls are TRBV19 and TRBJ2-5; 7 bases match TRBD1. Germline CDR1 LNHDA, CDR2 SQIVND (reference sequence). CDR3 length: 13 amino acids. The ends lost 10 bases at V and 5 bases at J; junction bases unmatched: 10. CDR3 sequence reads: CATSGRGWETQYF. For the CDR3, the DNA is TGTGCCACAAGTGGCAGGGGGTGGGAGACCCAGTACTTC.

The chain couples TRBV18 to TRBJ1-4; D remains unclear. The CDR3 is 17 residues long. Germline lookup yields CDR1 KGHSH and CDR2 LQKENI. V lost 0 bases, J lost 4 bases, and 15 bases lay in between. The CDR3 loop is CASSPPVSRGNNEKLFF. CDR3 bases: TGTGCCAGCTCACCACCGGTATCCCGAGGGAATAATGAAAAACTGTTTTTT.

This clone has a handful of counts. CDR3 nucleotides: TGTGCCACCAGGAGAAAGGTGGACGGAAGACTAGCGGGAGGGGACACCGGGGAGCTGTTTTTT. Translation gives CATRRKVDGRLAGGDTGELFF. V and J are TRBV15 and TRBJ2-2; 14 bases line up with TRBD2. The CDR3 contains 21 residues. Trimming cost V 6 bases and J 3 bases; bases outside gene matches: 18. CDR1 is LNHNV and CDR2 is YYDKDF in the germline V gene (reference sequence).

The CDR3 sequence: CSVLSSGGYEQYF. CDR3 nucleotides: TGCAGCGTTCTTTCTAGCGGAGGATACGAGCAGTACTTC. The genes are TRBV29-1 and TRBJ2-7; 7 bases align to TRBD2. CDR3 length: 13 amino acids. Germline V gives CDR1 SQVTM, CDR2 ANQGSEA. J lost 4 bases, V lost 5 bases, and 8 bases had no gene match.

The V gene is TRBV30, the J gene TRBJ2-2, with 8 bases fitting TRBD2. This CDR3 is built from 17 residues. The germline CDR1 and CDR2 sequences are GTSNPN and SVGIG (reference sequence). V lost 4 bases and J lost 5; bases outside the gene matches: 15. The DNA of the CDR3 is TGTGCCTGGACCTATTTATCGGCGGGAGGTTGGACCGGGGAGCTGTTTTTT. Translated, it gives CAWTYLSAGGWTGELFF.

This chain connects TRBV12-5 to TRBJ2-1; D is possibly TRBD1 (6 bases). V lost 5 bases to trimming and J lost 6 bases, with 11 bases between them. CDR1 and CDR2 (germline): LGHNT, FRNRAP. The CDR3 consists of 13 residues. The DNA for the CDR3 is TGTGCTAGTGGTCCGGGACACCTCAATGAGCAGTTCTTC. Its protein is CASGPGHLNEQFF.

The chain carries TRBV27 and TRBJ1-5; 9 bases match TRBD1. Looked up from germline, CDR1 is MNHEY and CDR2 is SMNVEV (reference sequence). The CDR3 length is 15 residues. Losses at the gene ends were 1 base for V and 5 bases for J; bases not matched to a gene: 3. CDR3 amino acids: CASSLYRTGDQPQHF. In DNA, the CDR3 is TGTGCCAGCAGTTTATATCGGACAGGGGATCAGCCCCAGCATTTT.

CDR3 nucleotide sequence: TGTGCCAGCAGCCAGCGGGGGTTCACAGATACGCAGTATTTT. Protein: CASSQRGFTDTQYF. This chain uses TRBV14 with TRBJ2-3; 7 bases map to TRBD2. The ends lost 3 bases at V and 2 bases at J; junction bases unmatched: 2. CDR1 and CDR2 from the germline V gene are SGHDN and FVKESK. The CDR3 totals 14 residues.

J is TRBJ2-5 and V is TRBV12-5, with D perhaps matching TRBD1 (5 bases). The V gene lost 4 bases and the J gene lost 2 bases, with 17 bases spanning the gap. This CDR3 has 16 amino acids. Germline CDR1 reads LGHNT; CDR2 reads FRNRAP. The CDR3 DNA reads TGTGCTAGTGGTTCCCTCGAGACCCAGGGTCAAGAGACCCAGTACTTC. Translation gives CASGSLETQGQETQYF.

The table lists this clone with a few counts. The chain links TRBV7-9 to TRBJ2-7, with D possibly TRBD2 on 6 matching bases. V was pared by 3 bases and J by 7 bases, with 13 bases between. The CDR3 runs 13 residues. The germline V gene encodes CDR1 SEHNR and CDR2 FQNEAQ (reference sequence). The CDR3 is CASSFPGAGEQYF. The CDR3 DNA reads TGTGCCAGCAGCTTCCCGGGAGCTGGGGAGCAGTACTTC.

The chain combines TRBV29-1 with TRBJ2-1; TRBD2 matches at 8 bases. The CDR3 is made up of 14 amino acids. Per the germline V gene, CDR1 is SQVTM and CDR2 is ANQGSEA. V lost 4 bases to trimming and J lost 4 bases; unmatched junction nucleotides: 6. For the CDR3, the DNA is TGCAGCGTTGCCGGGAGGGCCGGTTACAATGAGCAGTTCTTC. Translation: CSVAGRAGYNEQFF.

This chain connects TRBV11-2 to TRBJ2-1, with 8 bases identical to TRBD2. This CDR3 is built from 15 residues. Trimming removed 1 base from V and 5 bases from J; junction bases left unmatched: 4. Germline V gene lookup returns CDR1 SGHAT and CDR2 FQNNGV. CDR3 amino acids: CASSLGPGLDNEQFF. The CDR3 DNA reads TGTGCCAGCAGCTTAGGGCCGGGACTAGACAATGAGCAGTTCTTC.

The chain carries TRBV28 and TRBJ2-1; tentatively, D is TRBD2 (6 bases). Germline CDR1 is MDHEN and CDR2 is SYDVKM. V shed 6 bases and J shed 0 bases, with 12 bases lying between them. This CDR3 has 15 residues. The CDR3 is CASSLVGSSYNEQFF. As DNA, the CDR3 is TGTGCCAGCAGCTTAGTCGGGAGCTCCTACAATGAGCAGTTCTTC.

The CDR3 protein is CASSKKPLDTSSEQYF. The CDR3 DNA follows: TGTGCCAGCAGCAAAAAACCCCTGGACACCTCGAGCGAGCAGTACTTC. The chain links TRBV21-1 to TRBJ2-7; TRBD1, the D gene given by the table, was not confirmed from the DNA. TRBV21-1 corresponds to a pseudogene. The CDR3 is made up of 16 amino acids.

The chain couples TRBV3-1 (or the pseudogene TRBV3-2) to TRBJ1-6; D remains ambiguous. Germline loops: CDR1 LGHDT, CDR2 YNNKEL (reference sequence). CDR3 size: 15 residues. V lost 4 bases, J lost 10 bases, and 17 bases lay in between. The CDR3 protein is CASSPGPDAGSPLHF. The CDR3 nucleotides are TGTGCCAGCAGCCCCGGGCCCGACGCGGGGTCACCCCTCCACTTT.

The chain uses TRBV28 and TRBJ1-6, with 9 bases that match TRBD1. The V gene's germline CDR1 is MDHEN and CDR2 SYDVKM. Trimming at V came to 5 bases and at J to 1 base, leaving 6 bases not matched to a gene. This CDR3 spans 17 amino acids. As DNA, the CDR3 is TGTGCCAGCAGTGGTACAGGGGGCGTATCCTATAATTCACCCCTCCACTTT. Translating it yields CASSGTGGVSYNSPLHF.

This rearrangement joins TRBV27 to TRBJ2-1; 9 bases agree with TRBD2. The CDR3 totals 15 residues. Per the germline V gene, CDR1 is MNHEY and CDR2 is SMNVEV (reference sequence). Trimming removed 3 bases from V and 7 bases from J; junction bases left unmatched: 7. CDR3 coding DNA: TGTGCCAGCAGTTTCGCCCGGGGACTAGCTAATGAGCAGTTCTTC. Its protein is CASSFARGLANEQFF.

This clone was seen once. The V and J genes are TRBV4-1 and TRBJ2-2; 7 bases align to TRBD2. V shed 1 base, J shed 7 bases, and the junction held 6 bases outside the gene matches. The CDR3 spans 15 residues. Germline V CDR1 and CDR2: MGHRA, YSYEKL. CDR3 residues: CASSQGTPGGGELFF. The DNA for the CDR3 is TGCGCCAGCAGCCAAGGCACTCCGGGGGGCGGGGAGCTGTTTTTT.

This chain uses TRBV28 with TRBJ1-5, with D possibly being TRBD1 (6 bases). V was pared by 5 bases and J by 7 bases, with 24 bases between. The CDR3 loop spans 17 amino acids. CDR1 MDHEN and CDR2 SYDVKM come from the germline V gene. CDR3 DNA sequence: TGTGCCAGCAGTCCGAACGGGGGGCTTGGGTCCGGGCAGCCCCAGCATTTT. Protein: CASSPNGGLGSGQPQHF. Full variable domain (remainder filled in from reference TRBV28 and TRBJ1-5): DVKVTQSSRYLVKRTGEKVFLECVQDMDHENMFWYRQDPGLGLRLIYFSYDVKMKEKGDIPEGYSVSREKKERFSLILESASTNQTSMYLCASSPNGGLGSGQPQHFGDGTRLSIL.

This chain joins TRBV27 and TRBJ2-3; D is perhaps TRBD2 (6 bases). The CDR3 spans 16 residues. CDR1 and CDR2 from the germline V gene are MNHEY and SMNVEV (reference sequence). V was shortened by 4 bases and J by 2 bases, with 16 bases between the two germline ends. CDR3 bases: TGTGCCAGCAGTTCTCCGACTAGAAGGGTCACAGATACGCAGTATTTT. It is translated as CASSSPTRRVTDTQYF.

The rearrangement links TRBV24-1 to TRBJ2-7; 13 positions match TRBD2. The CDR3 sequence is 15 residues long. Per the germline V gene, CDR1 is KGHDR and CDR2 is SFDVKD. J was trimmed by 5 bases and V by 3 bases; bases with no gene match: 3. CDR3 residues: CATSDPGTSGNEQYF. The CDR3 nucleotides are TGTGCCACCAGTGATCCCGGGACTAGCGGGAACGAGCAGTACTTC.

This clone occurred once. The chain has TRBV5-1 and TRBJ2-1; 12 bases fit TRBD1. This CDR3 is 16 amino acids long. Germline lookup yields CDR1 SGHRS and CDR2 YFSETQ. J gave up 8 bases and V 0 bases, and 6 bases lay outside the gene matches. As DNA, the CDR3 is TGCGCCAGCAGCTTGGGTACGGGACAGGGGGCATATGAGCAGTTCTTC. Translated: CASSLGTGQGAYEQFF.

The CDR3: CASSYPGLAGLANTDTQYF. CDR3 coding DNA: TGTGCCAGCAGTTATCCGGGACTAGCGGGCCTGGCCAACACAGATACGCAGTATTTT. The rearrangement joins TRBV28 to TRBJ2-3; 12 bases line up with TRBD2. V shed 4 bases and J 2 bases; nucleotides not matched to a gene: 13. Germline V lookup: CDR1 MDHEN, CDR2 SYDVKM. The CDR3 runs to 19 residues.

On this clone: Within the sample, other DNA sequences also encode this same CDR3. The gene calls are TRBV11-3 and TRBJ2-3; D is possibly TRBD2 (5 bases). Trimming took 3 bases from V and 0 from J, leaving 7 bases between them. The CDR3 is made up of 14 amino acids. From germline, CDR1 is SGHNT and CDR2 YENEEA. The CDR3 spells CASSLGGSTDTQYF. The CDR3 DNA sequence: TGTGCCAGCAGCTTGGGCGGGAGCACAGATACGCAGTATTTT.

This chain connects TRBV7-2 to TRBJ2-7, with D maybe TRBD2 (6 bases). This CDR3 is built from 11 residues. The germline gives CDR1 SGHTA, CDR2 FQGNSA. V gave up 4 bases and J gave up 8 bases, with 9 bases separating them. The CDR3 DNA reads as TGTGCCAGCAGCTCTAGCGCCCAGCAGTACTTC. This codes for CASSSSAQQYF.